A selection of T cell receptor beta chains follows, all from one sample in a study of radiotherapy plus CTLA-4 blockade in lung cancer. Profiling relied on immunoSEQ multiplex PCR, and the TCRdb table lists in-frame clones only, not all of them. The data hold 30,000 to 40,000 clones, with more than 80% observed a single time. Sequencing was performed on peripheral blood, taken from a patient treated with radiotherapy plus ipilimumab. Every receptor here comes from a human donor with non-small cell lung cancer who had stable disease on radiotherapy plus ipilimumab. The CDR3 runs from the conserved cysteine through the conserved F or W. The order of the fields is D gene, clone size, J gene, V gene, CDR3 protein, CDR3 DNA. The D gene is left open where the match is weak. Expanded clones are given a class, and other clones once, few, many or no size at all.

TRBD2 | - | TRBJ2-3 | TRBV7-3 | CASSFRSGSTDTQYF | TGTGCCAGCAGCTTTCGTAGCGGGAGCACAGATACGCAGTATTTT
- | few | TRBJ1-1 | TRBV27 | CASSDRARGLMNTEAFF | TGTGCCAGCAGTGATCGGGCCAGGGGATTAATGAACACTGAAGCTTTCTTT
- | - | TRBJ1-1 | TRBV27 | CASSPLSWGDGEVNTEAFF | TGTGCCAGCAGCCCCCTATCTTGGGGAGACGGTGAAGTGAACACTGAAGCTTTCTTT
- | - | TRBJ1-5 | TRBV5-6 | CASSSGTGSKGNQPQHF | TGTGCCAGCAGCTCTGGAACAGGGTCTAAGGGCAATCAGCCCCAGCATTTT
- | - | TRBJ2-5 | TRBV6-1 | CASSYRETQYF | TGTGCCAGCAGTTACCGGGAGACCCAGTACTTC
- | - | TRBJ1-2 | TRBV18 | CASSAGADYGYTF | TGTGCCAGCTCAGCAGGGGCGGACTATGGCTACACCTTC
- | - | TRBJ1-4 | TRBV15 | CATSRARGGDEKLFF | TGTGCCACCAGCAGAGCGAGGGGCGGGGATGAAAAACTGTTTTTT
TRBD1 | - | TRBJ2-7 | TRBV7-2 | CASRARQGQYEQYF | TGTGCCAGCAGGGCCCGACAGGGGCAGTACGAGCAGTACTTC
TRBD2 | - | TRBJ2-3 | TRBV4-3 | CASSPWGGSGNQDTQYF | TGCGCCAGCAGCCCATGGGGCGGTAGCGGGAATCAAGATACGCAGTATTTT
- | - | TRBJ2-3 | TRBV7-2 | CASSLVQGTDTQYF | TGTGCCAGCAGCTTAGTCCAGGGGACAGATACGCAGTATTTT
TRBD1 | medium-sized | TRBJ1-2 | TRBV11-2 | CASSFTGGGYTF | TGTGCCAGCAGCTTTACAGGGGGTGGCTACACCTTC
TRBD2 | - | TRBJ2-1 | TRBV9 | CASSALTSGSSYNEQFF | TGTGCCAGCAGCGCCCTGACTAGCGGGAGTTCCTACAATGAGCAGTTCTTC
- | - | TRBJ2-1 | TRBV19 | CASRALGYNEQFF | TGTGCCAGTAGAGCCCTAGGCTACAATGAGCAGTTCTTC
- | - | TRBJ1-6 | TRBV7-9 | CASSSGAGRLHF | TGTGCCAGCAGCTCAGGAGCCGGGAGGCTCCACTTT
- | - | TRBJ1-5 | TRBV4-3 | CASSQVPSPPQHF | TGCGCCAGCAGCCAAGTTCCCAGTCCGCCCCAGCATTTT
TRBD1 | - | TRBJ2-7 | TRBV5-1 | CASSWETGQGKEQYF | TGCGCCAGCAGCTGGGAGACCGGACAGGGGAAAGAGCAGTACTTC
TRBD1 | - | TRBJ2-3 | TRBV7-2 | CASSLVPRQGRGTDTQYF | TGTGCCAGCAGCTTAGTACCCCGACAGGGGCGGGGCACAGATACGCAGTATTTT
- | - | TRBJ2-4 | TRBV5-6 | CASSLRTPRNIQYF | TGTGCCAGCAGCTTGAGGACTCCCAGGAACATTCAGTACTTC
TRBD1 | - | TRBJ2-7 | TRBV5-1 | CASSLAGTGSGHEQYF | TGCGCCAGCAGCTTGGCCGGGACAGGGAGCGGCCACGAGCAGTACTTC
TRBD1 | - | TRBJ2-1 | TRBV11-2 | CASSRGPTGQGLINEQFF | TGTGCCAGCAGCCGCGGTCCTACGGGACAGGGTCTCATCAATGAGCAGTTCTTC
TRBD2 | - | TRBJ2-7 | TRBV7-9 | CASSLTQLAGHEQYF | TGTGCCAGCAGCTTAACCCAACTAGCGGGGCACGAGCAGTACTTC
TRBD2 | - | TRBJ2-1 | TRBV29-1 | CTSGTSGANEQFF | TGCACCTCCGGGACTAGCGGGGCTAATGAGCAGTTCTTC